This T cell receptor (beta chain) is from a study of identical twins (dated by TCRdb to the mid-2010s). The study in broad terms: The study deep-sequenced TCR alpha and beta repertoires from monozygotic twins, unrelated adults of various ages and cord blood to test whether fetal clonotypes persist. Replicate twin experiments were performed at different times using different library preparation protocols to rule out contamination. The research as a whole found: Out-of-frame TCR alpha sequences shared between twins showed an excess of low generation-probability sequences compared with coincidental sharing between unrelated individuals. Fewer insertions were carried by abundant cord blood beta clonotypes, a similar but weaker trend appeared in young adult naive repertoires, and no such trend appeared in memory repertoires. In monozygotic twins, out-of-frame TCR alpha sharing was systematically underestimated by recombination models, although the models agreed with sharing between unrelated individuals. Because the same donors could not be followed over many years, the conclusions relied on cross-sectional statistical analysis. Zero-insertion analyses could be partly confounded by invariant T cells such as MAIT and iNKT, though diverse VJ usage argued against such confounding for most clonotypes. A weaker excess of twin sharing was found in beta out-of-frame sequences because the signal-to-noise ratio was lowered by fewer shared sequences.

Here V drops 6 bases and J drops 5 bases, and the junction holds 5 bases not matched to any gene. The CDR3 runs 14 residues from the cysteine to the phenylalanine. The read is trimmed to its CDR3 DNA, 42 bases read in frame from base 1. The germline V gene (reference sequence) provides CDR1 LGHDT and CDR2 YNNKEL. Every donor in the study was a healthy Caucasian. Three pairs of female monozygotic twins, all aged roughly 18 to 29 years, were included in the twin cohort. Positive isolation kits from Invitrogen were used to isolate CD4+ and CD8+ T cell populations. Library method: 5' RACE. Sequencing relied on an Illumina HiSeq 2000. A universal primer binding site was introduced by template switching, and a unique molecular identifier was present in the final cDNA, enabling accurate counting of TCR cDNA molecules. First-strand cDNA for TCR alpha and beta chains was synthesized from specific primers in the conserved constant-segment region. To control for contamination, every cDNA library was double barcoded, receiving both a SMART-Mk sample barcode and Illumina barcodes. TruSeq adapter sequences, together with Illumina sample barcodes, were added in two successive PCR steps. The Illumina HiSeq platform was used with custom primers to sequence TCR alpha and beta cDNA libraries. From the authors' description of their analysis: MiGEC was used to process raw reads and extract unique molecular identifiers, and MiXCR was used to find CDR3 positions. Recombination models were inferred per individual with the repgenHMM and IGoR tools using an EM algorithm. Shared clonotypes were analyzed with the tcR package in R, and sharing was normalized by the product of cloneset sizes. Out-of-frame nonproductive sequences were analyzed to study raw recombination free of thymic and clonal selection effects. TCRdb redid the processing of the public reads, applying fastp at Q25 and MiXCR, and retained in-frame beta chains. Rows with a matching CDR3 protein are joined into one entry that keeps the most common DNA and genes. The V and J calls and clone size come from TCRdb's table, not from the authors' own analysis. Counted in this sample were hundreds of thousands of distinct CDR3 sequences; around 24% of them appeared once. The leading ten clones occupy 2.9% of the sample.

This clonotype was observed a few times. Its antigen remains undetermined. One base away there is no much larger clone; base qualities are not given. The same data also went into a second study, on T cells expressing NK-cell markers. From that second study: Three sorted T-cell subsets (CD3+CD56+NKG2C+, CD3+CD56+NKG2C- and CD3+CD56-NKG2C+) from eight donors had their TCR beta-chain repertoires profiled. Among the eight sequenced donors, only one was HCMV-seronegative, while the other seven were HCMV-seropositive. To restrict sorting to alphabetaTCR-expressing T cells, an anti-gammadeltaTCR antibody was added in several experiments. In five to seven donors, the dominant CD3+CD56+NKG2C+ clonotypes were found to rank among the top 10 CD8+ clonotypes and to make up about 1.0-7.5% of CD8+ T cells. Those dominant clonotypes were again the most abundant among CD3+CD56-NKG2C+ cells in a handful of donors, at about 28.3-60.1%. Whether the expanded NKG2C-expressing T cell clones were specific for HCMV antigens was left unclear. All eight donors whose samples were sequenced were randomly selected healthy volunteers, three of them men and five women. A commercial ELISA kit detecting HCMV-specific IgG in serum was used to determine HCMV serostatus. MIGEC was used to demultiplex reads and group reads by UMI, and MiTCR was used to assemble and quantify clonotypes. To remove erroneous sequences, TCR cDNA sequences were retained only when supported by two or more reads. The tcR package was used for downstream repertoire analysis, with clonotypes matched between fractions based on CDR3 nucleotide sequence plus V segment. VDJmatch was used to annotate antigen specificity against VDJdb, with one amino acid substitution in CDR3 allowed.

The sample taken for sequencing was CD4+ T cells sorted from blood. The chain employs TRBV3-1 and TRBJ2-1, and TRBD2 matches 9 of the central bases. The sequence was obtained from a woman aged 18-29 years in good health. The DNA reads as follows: TGTGCCAGCAGGGAGAGCGGGAGGAACAATGAGCAGTTCTTC. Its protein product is CASRESGRNNEQFF.